This TCR beta chain was recovered during a study of blood T cell repertoires in COVID-19. Study background: PBMCs, B-cell-depleted T cells, or T cells were the source of the cDNA or gDNA that made up the material.

In the original processing: Amplifying reference gene primers gave estimates of nucleated cell counts. Sequencing was performed with immunoSEQ multiplex PCR; in TCRdb, only in-frame clones are kept and a portion is missing. The DNA gave D and trimming, while V, J and clone size come from that table. The sample carries about 90,000 clones, less than 85% recorded once. The J segment lost 2 bases and the V segment lost 1 base, leaving 5 bases of the junction unmatched. This CDR3 spans 16 amino acids. Looked up from germline, CDR1 is SGHTA and CDR2 is FQGNSA. The receptor was derived from a woman in her 70s with acute or convalescent COVID-19. V usage is TRBV7-2 and J usage is TRBJ2-3; 8 bases align to TRBD2. Sequencing input: peripheral blood. In DNA, the CDR3 is TGTGCCAGCAGCTTAGTTGGCGGGGGGAACACAGATACGCAGTATTTT. It yields the protein CASSLVGGGNTDTQYF.